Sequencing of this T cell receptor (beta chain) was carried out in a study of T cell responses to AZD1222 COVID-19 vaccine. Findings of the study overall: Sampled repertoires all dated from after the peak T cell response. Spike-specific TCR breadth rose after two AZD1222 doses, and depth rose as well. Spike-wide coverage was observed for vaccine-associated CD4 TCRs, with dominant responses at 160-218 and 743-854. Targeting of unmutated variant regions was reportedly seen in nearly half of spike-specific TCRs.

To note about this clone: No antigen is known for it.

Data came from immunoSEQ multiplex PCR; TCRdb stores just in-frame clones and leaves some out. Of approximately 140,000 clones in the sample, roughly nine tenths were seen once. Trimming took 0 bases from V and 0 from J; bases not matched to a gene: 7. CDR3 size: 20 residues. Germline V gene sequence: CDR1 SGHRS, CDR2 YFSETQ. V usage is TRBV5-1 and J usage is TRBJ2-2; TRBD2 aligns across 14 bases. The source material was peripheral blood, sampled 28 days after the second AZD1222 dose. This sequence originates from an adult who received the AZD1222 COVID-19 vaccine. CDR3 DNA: TGCGCCAGCAGCTTGGGACTGGGACTAGCGGGAGTCGCGAACACCGGGGAGCTGTTTTTT. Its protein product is CASSLGLGLAGVANTGELFF.